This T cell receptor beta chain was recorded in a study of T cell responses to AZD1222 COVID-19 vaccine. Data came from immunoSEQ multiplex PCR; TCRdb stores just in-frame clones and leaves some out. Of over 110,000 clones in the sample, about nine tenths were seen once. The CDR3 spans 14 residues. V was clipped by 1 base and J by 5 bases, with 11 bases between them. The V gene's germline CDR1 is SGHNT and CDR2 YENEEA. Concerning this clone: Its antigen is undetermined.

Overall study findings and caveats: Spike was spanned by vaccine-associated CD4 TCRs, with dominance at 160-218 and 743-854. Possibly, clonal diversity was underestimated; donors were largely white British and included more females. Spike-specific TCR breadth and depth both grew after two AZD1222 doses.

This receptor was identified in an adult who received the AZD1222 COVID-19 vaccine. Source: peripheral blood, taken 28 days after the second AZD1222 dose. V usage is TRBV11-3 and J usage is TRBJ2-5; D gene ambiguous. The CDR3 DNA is TGTGCCAGCAGCTTAGGGCCCTCCTCGGAGACCCAGTACTTC. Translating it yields CASSLGPSSETQYF. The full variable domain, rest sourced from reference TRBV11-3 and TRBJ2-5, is EAGVVQSPRYKIIEKKQPVAFWCNPISGHNTLYWYLQNLGQGPELLIRYENEEAVDDSQLPKDRFSAERLKGVDSTLKIQPAELGDSAVYLCASSLGPSSETQYFGPGTRLLVL.